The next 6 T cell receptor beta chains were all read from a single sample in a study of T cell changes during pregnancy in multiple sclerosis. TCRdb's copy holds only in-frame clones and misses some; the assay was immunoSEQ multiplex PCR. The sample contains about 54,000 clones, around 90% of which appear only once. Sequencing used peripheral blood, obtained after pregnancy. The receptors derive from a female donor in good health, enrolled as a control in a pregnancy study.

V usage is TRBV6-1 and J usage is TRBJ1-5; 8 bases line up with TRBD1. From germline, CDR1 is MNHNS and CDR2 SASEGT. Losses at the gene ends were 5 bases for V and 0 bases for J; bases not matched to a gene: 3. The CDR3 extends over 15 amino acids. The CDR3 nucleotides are TGTGCCAGCAGTACAGGGGGTAGTAGCAATCAGCCCCAGCATTTT. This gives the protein CASSTGGSSNQPQHF.

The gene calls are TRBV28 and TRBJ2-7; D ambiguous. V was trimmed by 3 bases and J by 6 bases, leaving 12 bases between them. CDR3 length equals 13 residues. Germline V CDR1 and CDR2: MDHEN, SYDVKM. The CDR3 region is CASSLSSTGEQYF. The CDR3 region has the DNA TGTGCCAGCAGTTTGTCCTCTACTGGCGAGCAGTACTTC.

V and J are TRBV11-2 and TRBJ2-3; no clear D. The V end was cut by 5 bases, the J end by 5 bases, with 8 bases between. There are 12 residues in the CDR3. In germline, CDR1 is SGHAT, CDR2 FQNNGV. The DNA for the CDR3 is TGTGCCAGCAGCCCTCTAATAGATACGCAGTATTTT. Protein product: CASSPLIDTQYF.

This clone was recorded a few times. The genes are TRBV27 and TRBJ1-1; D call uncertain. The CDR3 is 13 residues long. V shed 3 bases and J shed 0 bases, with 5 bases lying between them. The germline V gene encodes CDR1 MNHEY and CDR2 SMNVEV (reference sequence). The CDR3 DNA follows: TGTGCCAGCAGTTTCTCAGTGAACACTGAAGCTTTCTTT. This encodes CASSFSVNTEAFF.

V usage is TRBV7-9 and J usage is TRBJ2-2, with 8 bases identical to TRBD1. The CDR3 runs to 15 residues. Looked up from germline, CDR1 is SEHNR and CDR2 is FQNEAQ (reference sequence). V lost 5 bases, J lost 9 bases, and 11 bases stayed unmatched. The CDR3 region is CASSTPGQEHRELFF. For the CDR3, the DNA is TGTGCCAGCAGCACCCCGGGACAGGAACACCGGGAGCTGTTTTTT.

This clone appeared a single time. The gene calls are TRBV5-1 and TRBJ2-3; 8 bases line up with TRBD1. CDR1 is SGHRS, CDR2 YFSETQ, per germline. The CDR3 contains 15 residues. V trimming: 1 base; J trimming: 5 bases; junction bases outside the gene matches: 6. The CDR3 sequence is CASSLCGQGGDTQYF. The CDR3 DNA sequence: TGCGCCAGCAGCTTGTGCGGACAGGGAGGAGATACGCAGTATTTT. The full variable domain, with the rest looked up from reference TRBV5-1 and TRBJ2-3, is KAGVTQTPRYLIKTRGQQVTLSCSPISGHRSVSWYQQTPGQGLQFLFEYFSETQRNKGNFPGRFSGRQFSNSRSEMNVSTLELGDSALYLCASSLCGQGGDTQYFGPGTRLTVL.